Each of the 2 T cell receptor beta chains below was sequenced from the same sample in a study of blood T cell repertoires in COVID-19. This table comes from immunoSEQ multiplex PCR, and its TCRdb copy is limited to in-frame clones, with some not included. The sample lists hundreds of thousands of clones, around 83% occurring once. The specimen sequenced was peripheral blood. The receptors stem from a woman in her sixties or seventies with active or convalescent COVID-19.

The chain combines TRBV19 with TRBJ1-2; D may be TRBD1 (5 bases). V was shortened by 4 bases and J by 4 bases, with 16 bases between the two germline ends. The CDR3 contains 15 residues. Germline CDR1 LNHDA, CDR2 SQIVND (reference sequence). In DNA, the CDR3 is TGTGCCAGTAGTACCCCAGGGCCCTCAGGCTATGGCTACACCTTC. As protein: CASSTPGPSGYGYTF.

V usage is TRBV27 and J usage is TRBJ1-2, with 7 positions matching TRBD1. V gave up 5 bases and J gave up 2 bases; unmatched junction bases: 8. From germline, CDR1 is MNHEY and CDR2 SMNVEV (reference sequence). CDR3 length: 15 residues. DNA of the CDR3: TGTGCCAGCAGTCCCTACGGACAGGCCAACTATGGCTACACCTTC. It specifies CASSPYGQANYGYTF.